These 32 T cell receptor beta chains share one sample of origin, sequenced in a study of shared clonotypes between healthy human individuals. Clones were sequenced by immunoSEQ multiplex PCR, and TCRdb holds only the in-frame ones, with some missing. The table includes under 1,100,000 clones, about 75% detected once. What was sequenced was memory CD4+ T cells sorted from blood. The subset was: CD45RA-negative fraction. These receptors were taken from a man aged 18 to 35 in good health.

This chain joins TRBV6-5 and TRBJ2-1, with 9 bases fitting TRBD2. Germline V gene lookup returns CDR1 MNHEY and CDR2 SVGAGI. This CDR3 is 15 amino acids long. The ends lost 6 bases at V and 3 bases at J; junction bases unmatched: 6. CDR3 protein: CASRSSAGGYNEQFF. The CDR3 bases are TGTGCCAGCAGGTCCTCAGCGGGGGGCTACAATGAGCAGTTCTTC.

The genes are TRBV19 and TRBJ2-5; D call uncertain. Germline loops: CDR1 LNHDA, CDR2 SQIVND (reference sequence). V was cut by 7 bases and J by 5 bases, with 14 bases left in between. There are 13 residues in the CDR3. CDR3 coding DNA: TGTGCCAGTAAGAAGGGCTTTGGGGAGACCCAGTACTTC. This encodes CASKKGFGETQYF. Together with reference TRBV19 and TRBJ2-5, the CDR3 gives the full variable domain: DGGITQSPKYLFRKEGQNVTLSCEQNLNHDAMYWYRQDPGQGLRLIYYSQIVNDFQKGDIAEGYSVSREKKESFPLTVTSAQKNPTAFYLCASKKGFGETQYFGPGTRLLVL.

V and J are TRBV30 and TRBJ1-1; D uncertain. Trimming took 0 bases from V and 8 from J, leaving 7 bases between them. Germline assignment: CDR1 GTSNPN and CDR2 SVGIG (reference sequence). The CDR3 length is 11 residues. CDR3 DNA sequence: TGTGCCTGGAGTGTACTTGAAGAAGCTTTCTTT. This sequence encodes CAWSVLEEAFF.

This clone was seen a few times. Other DNA sequences from this sample encode an identical CDR3 as well. The chain links TRBV25-1 to TRBJ1-5, with no clear D. In germline, CDR1 is MGHDK, CDR2 SYGVNS. Trimming stripped 4 bases from V and 2 bases from J, with 6 bases between. CDR3 length: 13 residues. The chain's CDR3 is CASSGSGNQPQHF. In DNA form, the CDR3 reads TGTGCCAGCAGTGGAAGTGGCAATCAGCCCCAGCATTTT. Full variable domain (remainder filled in from reference TRBV25-1 and TRBJ1-5): EADIYQTPRYLVIGTGKKITLECSQTMGHDKMYWYQQDPGMELHLIHYSYGVNSTEKGDLSSESTVSRIRTEHFPLTLESARPSHTSQYLCASSGSGNQPQHFGDGTRLSIL.

The V call is TRBV4-3, the J call TRBJ1-3; no clear D gene. Germline loops: CDR1 LGHNA, CDR2 YSLEER. The ends were cut back, 1 base at V and 2 bases at J, with 12 bases in the middle. This CDR3 region has 16 residues. The CDR3 nucleotides are TGCGCCAGCAGCCAAGTGCACCAGCTCACTGGAAACACCATATATTTT. Residues: CASSQVHQLTGNTIYF.

The chain links TRBV10-3 to TRBJ1-3, with 8 bases lining up with TRBD1. Germline CDR1 ENHRY, CDR2 SYGVKD. CDR3 length: 14 residues. J was trimmed by 3 bases and V by 5 bases; bases with no gene match: 3. CDR3 amino acids: CAISPGQDGNTIYF. The DNA of the CDR3 is TGTGCCATCAGTCCGGGACAGGATGGAAACACCATATATTTT.

V and J are TRBV6-6 and TRBJ1-3; D possibly corresponds to TRBD1 (6 bases). V was pared by 8 bases and J by 3 bases, with 14 bases between. The CDR3 is made up of 14 amino acids. In germline, CDR1 is MNHNY, CDR2 SVGAGI (reference sequence). The CDR3 region is CASQWGASGNTIYF. For the CDR3, the DNA is TGTGCCAGCCAGTGGGGGGCTAGTGGAAACACCATATATTTT.

The chain uses TRBV7-2 and TRBJ2-2; maybe TRBD2 (5 bases). The V and J ends lost 5 bases and 13 bases respectively, with 14 bases between them. The CDR3 extends over 12 amino acids. From germline, CDR1 is SGHTA and CDR2 FQGNSA. The CDR3 sequence: CASSQGIGRLFF. The CDR3 bases are TGTGCCAGCAGCCAAGGAATAGGGAGGCTGTTTTTT.

The genes are TRBV7-2 and TRBJ2-1; 10 bases align to TRBD2. Germline assignment: CDR1 SGHTA and CDR2 FQGNSA. This CDR3 is 16 amino acids long. V was pared by 5 bases and J by 10 bases, with 14 bases of the junction left unmatched. The DNA for the CDR3 is TGTGCCAGCAGCCCGAGGCTAGCGGGGGCCCCGGAAGAGCAGTTCTTC. Translation gives CASSPRLAGAPEEQFF.

The J gene is TRBJ1-1, the V gene TRBV11-2; no reliable D call. CDR1 and CDR2 (germline): SGHAT, FQNNGV. Trimming took 3 bases from V and 8 from J, leaving 7 bases between them. There are 11 residues in the CDR3. CDR3 sequence reads: CASSLGWEAFF. The CDR3 region has the DNA TGTGCCAGCAGCTTGGGGTGGGAAGCTTTCTTT.

This chain connects TRBV10-3 to TRBJ2-2; no definite D call. The germline CDR1 and CDR2 sequences are ENHRY and SYGVKD. V lost 7 bases and J 0 bases, leaving 6 bases between the germline ends. This CDR3 region has 13 residues. The CDR3 spells CAITPTNTGELFF. Here the CDR3 DNA reads TGTGCCATCACCCCAACGAACACCGGGGAGCTGTTTTTT.

The chain couples TRBV11-3 to TRBJ2-3; 7 positions agree with TRBD2. CDR3 length equals 17 residues. Germline V gene data show CDR1 as SGHNT and CDR2 as YENEEA. Trimming cost V 5 bases and J 0 bases; bases outside gene matches: 11. CDR3 protein: CASSLFAGGSSTDTQYF. CDR3 sequence (DNA): TGTGCCAGCAGCCTATTTGCCGGGGGGTCTAGCACAGATACGCAGTATTTT.

CDR3 residues: CASSPSGVSEEQYF. CDR3 in DNA: TGCGCCAGCAGTCCTAGCGGGGTCTCGGAGGAGCAGTACTTC. The chain joins TRBV10-2 to TRBJ2-7; 9 bases are shared with TRBD2. This CDR3 has 14 residues. Trimming removed 5 bases from V and 7 bases from J; junction bases left unmatched: 9. Germline CDR1 reads WSHSY; CDR2 reads SAAADI.

The J gene is TRBJ2-2, the V gene TRBV5-1; D gene unclear. The CDR3 is 13 amino acids. V lost 3 bases and J 1 base, leaving 4 bases between the germline ends. In germline, CDR1 is SGHRS, CDR2 YFSETQ. The CDR3 is CASSSQNTGELFF. In DNA form, the CDR3 reads TGCGCCAGCAGCTCTCAGAACACCGGGGAGCTGTTTTTT.

V and J are TRBV7-9 and TRBJ2-1, with 8 nucleotides matching TRBD2. CDR3 length: 12 residues. Germline V gene sequence: CDR1 SEHNR, CDR2 FQNEAQ (reference sequence). The CDR3 DNA reads as TGTGCAGGGCGCGGGGGGACGAATGAGCAGTTCTTC. It yields the protein CAGRGGTNEQFF.

Only a few counts were recorded for this clone. This chain uses TRBV7-6 with TRBJ2-2; 9 nucleotides match TRBD2. Germline CDR1 reads SGHVS; CDR2 reads FNYEAQ. V was pared by 6 bases and J by 1 base, with 0 bases of the junction left unmatched. CDR3 size: 14 residues. The chain's CDR3 is CASRTSGNTGELFF. CDR3 in DNA: TGTGCCAGCAGGACTAGCGGGAACACCGGGGAGCTGTTTTTT.

The chain combines TRBV6-1 with TRBJ2-3; 11 bases agree with TRBD2. Unmatched junction bases numbered 4, after V lost 5 bases and J lost 3 bases. CDR1 and CDR2 from the germline V gene are MNHNS and SASEGT. There are 15 residues in the CDR3. The CDR3 region is CASSLLAGETDTQYF. The DNA for the CDR3 is TGTGCCAGCAGTTTACTAGCGGGGGAAACAGATACGCAGTATTTT.

The chain uses TRBV6-1 and TRBJ1-2; TRBD1 matches at 7 bases. In germline, CDR1 is MNHNS, CDR2 SASEGT. The V and J ends lost 2 bases and 8 bases, in that order; junction bases with no gene match: 8. The CDR3 loop spans 14 amino acids. In DNA form, the CDR3 reads TGTGCCAGCAGTGAACTAGGGGGCGCGAAGGGCTACACCTTC. It codes for CASSELGGAKGYTF.

J is TRBJ1-2 and V is TRBV18, with 9 bases lining up with TRBD1. The CDR3 is 20 amino acids. The junction had 16 bases not matched to a gene; V was cut back by 0 bases and J by 2 bases. Germline lookup yields CDR1 KGHSH and CDR2 LQKENI. The CDR3 DNA reads TGTGCCAGCTCACCACCGATGAAACGGGACAGGGTCCTAATGAACTATGGCTACACCTTC. Translated, it gives CASSPPMKRDRVLMNYGYTF. Based on the CDR3 plus reference TRBV18 and TRBJ1-2, the full variable domain is NAGVMQNPRHLVRRRGQEARLRCSPMKGHSHVYWYRQLPEEGLKFMVYLQKENIIDESGMPKERFSAEFPKEGPSILRIQQVVRGDSAAYFCASSPPMKRDRVLMNYGYTFGSGTRLTVV.

This clone came up once. This chain uses TRBV19 with TRBJ1-2; TRBD1 is a possible D gene (5 bases). The V end lost 7 bases, the J end lost 4 bases, and 13 bases lay between the germline ends. From germline, CDR1 is LNHDA and CDR2 SQIVND (reference sequence). This CDR3 comprises 13 residues. The CDR3 DNA reads TGTGCCAGTACCCCGGAGGGGCGCTATGGCTACACCTTC. Its protein is CASTPEGRYGYTF.

Of note for this clone: A much more abundant neighbour one base away suggests this may be a read error. This chain joins TRBV5-1 and TRBJ1-3; 7 positions agree with TRBD1. This CDR3 is 15 amino acids long. Trimming at V came to 4 bases and at J to 0 bases, leaving 4 bases not matched to a gene. Germline V gene lookup returns CDR1 SGHRS and CDR2 YFSETQ. As DNA, the CDR3 is TGCGCCAGCAGCCCGGGACAGCCCTCTGGAAACACCATATATTTT. Its protein is CASSPGQPSGNTIYF.

This clone showed up just a few times. The rearrangement uses TRBV5-6 and TRBJ2-1, with D perhaps TRBD2 (6 bases). CDR3 length equals 13 residues. V lost 0 bases and J 10 bases, leaving 11 bases between the germline ends. Germline V gene sequence: CDR1 SGHDT, CDR2 YYEEEE. This CDR3 reads CASSLGPAGEQFF. As DNA, the CDR3 is TGTGCCAGCAGCTTGGGCCCTGCGGGGGAGCAGTTCTTC.

The CDR3 reads CASSRGQGDSPLHF. The CDR3 DNA reads as TGTGCCAGCAGTAGGGGACAGGGGGATTCACCCCTCCACTTT. The chain employs TRBV6-5 and TRBJ1-6; 11 positions agree with TRBD1. V was pared by 5 bases and J by 8 bases, with 2 bases of the junction left unmatched. Per germline, CDR1 MNHEY and CDR2 SVGAGI. The CDR3 has 14 amino acids.

The gene calls are TRBV28 and TRBJ2-7; 9 positions agree with TRBD2. CDR3 length: 15 residues. Trimming at V came to 6 bases and at J to 0 bases, leaving 6 bases not matched to a gene. Germline CDR1 MDHEN, CDR2 SYDVKM. CDR3: CASREASGNSYEQYF. The CDR3 DNA follows: TGTGCCAGCAGAGAGGCTAGCGGGAACTCCTACGAGCAGTACTTC.

The chain is built from TRBV7-9 and TRBJ1-2, with 7 nucleotides matching TRBD1. CDR1 and CDR2 from the germline V gene are SEHNR and FQNEAQ (reference sequence). This CDR3 contains 13 residues. V dropped 7 bases and J dropped 7; count of bases not matched to a gene: 9. DNA for the CDR3: TGTGCCAGCACTCCGACAGGGAACGGTGGCTACACCTTC. Amino acids: CASTPTGNGGYTF. The whole variable domain, filled in from reference TRBV7-9 and TRBJ1-2, reads DTGVSQNPRHKITKRGQNVTFRCDPISEHNRLYWYRQTLGQGPEFLTYFQNEAQLEKSRLLSDRFSAERPKGSFSTLEIQRTEQGDSAMYLCASTPTGNGGYTFGSGTRLTVV.

The gene calls are TRBV18 and TRBJ2-3; possibly TRBD1 for D (5 bases). The V end lost 3 bases, the J end lost 4 bases, and 14 bases lay between the germline ends. The CDR3 is 15 residues long. Germline V gene data show CDR1 as KGHSH and CDR2 as LQKENI. The CDR3 reads CASSPTEGLSDTQYF. CDR3 nucleotides: TGTGCCAGCTCACCGACAGAAGGTTTGTCAGATACGCAGTATTTT.

This chain joins TRBV5-6 and TRBJ2-7, with 10 bases lining up with TRBD1. The V segment lost 5 bases and the J segment 2 bases; nucleotides outside the gene matches: 4. CDR1 is SGHDT and CDR2 is YYEEEE in the germline V gene. The CDR3 consists of 14 residues. CDR3 DNA sequence: TGTGCCAGCAGTCGGGACAGGGGAGCCTACGAGCAGTACTTC. Its protein product is CASSRDRGAYEQYF. Using reference TRBV5-6 and TRBJ2-7 for the parts outside the CDR3, the full variable domain is DAGVTQSPTHLIKTRGQQVTLRCSPKSGHDTVSWYQQALGQGPQFIFQYYEEEERQRGNFPDRFSGHQFPNYSSELNVNALLLGDSALYLCASSRDRGAYEQYFGPGTRLTVT.

The chain joins TRBV25-1 to TRBJ2-2; TRBD1 is a possible D gene (6 bases). V was trimmed by 4 bases and J by 3 bases, leaving 12 bases between them. The CDR3 is 15 amino acids. Per the germline V gene, CDR1 is MGHDK and CDR2 is SYGVNS. The CDR3 spells CASSAQGRDTGELFF. CDR3 bases: TGTGCCAGCAGTGCACAGGGCCGGGACACCGGGGAGCTGTTTTTT.

There are a few counts of this clone. The chain recombines TRBV5-1 with TRBJ2-2; 9 bases fit TRBD1. V shed 9 bases and J 6 bases; nucleotides not matched to a gene: 12. The CDR3 totals 15 residues. The germline V gene encodes CDR1 SGHRS and CDR2 YFSETQ. The CDR3 nucleotides are TGCGCCACCGCGCTTGAGGGACAGGGACCCGGGGAGCTGTTTTTT. Residues: CATALEGQGPGELFF.

V and J are TRBV7-9 and TRBJ2-3; perhaps TRBD2 as D (5 bases). The V end was cut by 5 bases, the J end by 12 bases, with 15 bases between. The length of the CDR3 is 12 residues. Germline CDR1 reads SEHNR; CDR2 reads FQNEAQ (reference sequence). Here the CDR3 reads CASSLDLTSQYF. In DNA, the CDR3 is TGTGCCAGCAGCCTGGACTTAACCAGTCAGTATTTT. Full variable domain (rest looked up from reference TRBV7-9 and TRBJ2-3): DTGVSQNPRHKITKRGQNVTFRCDPISEHNRLYWYRQTLGQGPEFLTYFQNEAQLEKSRLLSDRFSAERPKGSFSTLEIQRTEQGDSAMYLCASSLDLTSQYFGPGTRLTVL.

The J gene is TRBJ2-5, the V gene TRBV7-2, with 10 bases matching TRBD2. V gave up 4 bases and J gave up 2 bases; unmatched junction bases: 7. Germline CDR1 reads SGHTA; CDR2 reads FQGNSA. The CDR3 runs to 16 residues. The CDR3 coding sequence is TGTGCCAGCAGCTCAGGGGTAGCGGGGGGACAAGAGACCCAGTACTTC. Its protein product is CASSSGVAGGQETQYF.

This chain links TRBV27 with TRBJ2-1; 8 positions match TRBD2. Germline V gives CDR1 MNHEY, CDR2 SMNVEV (reference sequence). V trimming: 6 bases; J trimming: 9 bases; junction bases outside the gene matches: 4. This CDR3 is built from 12 residues. CDR3: CASRGLGGEQFF. CDR3 bases: TGTGCCAGCAGGGGACTAGGGGGTGAGCAGTTCTTC.